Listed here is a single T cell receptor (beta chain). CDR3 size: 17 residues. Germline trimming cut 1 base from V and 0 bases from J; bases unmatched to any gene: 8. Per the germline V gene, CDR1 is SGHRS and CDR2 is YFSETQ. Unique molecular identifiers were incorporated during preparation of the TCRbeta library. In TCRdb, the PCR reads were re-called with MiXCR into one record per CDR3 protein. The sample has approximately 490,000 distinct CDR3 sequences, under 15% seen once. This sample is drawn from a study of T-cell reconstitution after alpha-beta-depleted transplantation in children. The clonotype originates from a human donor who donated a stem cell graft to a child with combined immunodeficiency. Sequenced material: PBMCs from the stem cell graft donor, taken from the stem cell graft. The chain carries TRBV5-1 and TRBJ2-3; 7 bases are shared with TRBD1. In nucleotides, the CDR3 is TGCGCCAGCAGCTTGCCCCCAGGGGGTACTAGCACAGATACGCAGTATTTT. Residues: CASSLPPGGTSTDTQYF.